The T cell receptor beta chain described here comes from a study of blood T cells in healthy people across ages. Study outcomes and limitations: It was not possible, with unsorted PBMCs, to conclusively compare naive and antigen-experienced cells. In the absence of known donor CMV status, changes in expanded clonotypes were possibly confounded.

For this clonotype: Its specificity is not known.

A second roughly 6 to 12 cycle PCR used barcoded and J-beta primers. TCRdb recomputed calls from the 5' RACE reads with MiXCR, one row per CDR3 protein. The sample records some 1.5 million distinct CDR3 sequences, roughly 28% being singletons. Sequenced input: blood. The sequence derives from a woman in her twenties or thirties in good health.

CDR3 nucleotides: TGTGCCAGCAGCTTCGATCTCAGGAATTCACCCCTCCACTTT. Translation: CASSFDLRNSPLHF. The gene calls are TRBV7-9 and TRBJ1-6; no reliable D call. This CDR3 spans 14 amino acids. V was clipped by 3 bases and J by 7 bases, with 10 bases between them. Germline V CDR1 and CDR2: SEHNR, FQNEAQ (reference sequence).